This T cell receptor beta chain was retrieved from a study of T cell responses to AZD1222 COVID-19 vaccine. With respect to this clone: Its specificity is not known.

Germline CDR1 MDHEN, CDR2 SYDVKM. Trimming shortened V by 3 bases and J by 8 bases, and 5 bases separated the two germline ends. The CDR3 is made up of 11 amino acids. Sequencing was performed with immunoSEQ multiplex PCR; in TCRdb, only in-frame clones are kept and a portion is missing. The sample shows more than 100,000 clones, approximately 85% of them seen only once. Study-level findings and limits: Breadth and depth of Spike-specific TCRs rose after two AZD1222 doses. Among AZD1222 vaccinees, only six or seven were seropositive at baseline. A reported finding is that nearly half of spike-specific TCRs target unmutated variant regions. Researchers report vaccine-associated CD4 TCRs spanning spike, with dominance at 160-218 and 743-854.

This specimen consisted of peripheral blood, obtained on day 0 of AZD1222 vaccination. The chain is built from TRBV28 and TRBJ2-4; tentative D call: TRBD1 (5 bases). The source of this sequence is an adult in good health. The CDR3 DNA sequence: TGTGCCAGCAGTTTCAGGGACATTCAGTACTTC. Protein sequence: CASSFRDIQYF.